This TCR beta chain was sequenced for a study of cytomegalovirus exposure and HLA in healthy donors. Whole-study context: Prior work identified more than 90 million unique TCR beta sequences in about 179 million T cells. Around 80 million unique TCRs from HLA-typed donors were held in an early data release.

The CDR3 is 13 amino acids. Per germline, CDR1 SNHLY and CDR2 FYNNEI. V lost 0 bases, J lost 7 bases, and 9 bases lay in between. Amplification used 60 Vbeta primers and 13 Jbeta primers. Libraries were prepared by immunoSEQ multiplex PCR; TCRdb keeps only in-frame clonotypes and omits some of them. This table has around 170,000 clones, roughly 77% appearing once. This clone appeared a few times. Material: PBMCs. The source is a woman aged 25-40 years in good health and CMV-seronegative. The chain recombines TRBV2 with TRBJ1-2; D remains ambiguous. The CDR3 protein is CASSEALGTGYTF. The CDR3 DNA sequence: TGTGCCAGCAGTGAAGCGCTCGGTACTGGCTACACCTTC.